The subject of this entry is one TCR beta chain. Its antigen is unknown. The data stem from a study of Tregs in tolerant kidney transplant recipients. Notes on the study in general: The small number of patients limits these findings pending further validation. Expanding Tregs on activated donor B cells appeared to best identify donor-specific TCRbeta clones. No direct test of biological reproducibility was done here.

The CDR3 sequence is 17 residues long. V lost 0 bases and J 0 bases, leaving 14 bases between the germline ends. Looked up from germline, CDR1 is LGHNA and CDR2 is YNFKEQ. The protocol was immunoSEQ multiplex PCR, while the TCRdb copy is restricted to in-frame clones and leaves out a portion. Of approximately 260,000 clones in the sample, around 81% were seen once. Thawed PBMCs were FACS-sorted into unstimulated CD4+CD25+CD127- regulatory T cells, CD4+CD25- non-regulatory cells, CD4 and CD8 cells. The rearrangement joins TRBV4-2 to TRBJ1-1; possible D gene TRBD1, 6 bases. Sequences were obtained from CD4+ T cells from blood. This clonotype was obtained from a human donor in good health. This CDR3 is CASSQDRGRWMNTEAFF. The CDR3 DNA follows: TGTGCCAGCAGCCAAGACAGGGGCCGGTGGATGAACACTGAAGCTTTCTTT.